The 7 T cell receptor beta chains given below trace back to one sample, sequenced in a study of identical twins. TCRdb independently ran MiXCR on the 5' RACE reads; one entry per CDR3 protein. The sample contains hundreds of thousands of distinct CDR3 sequences, roughly 18% of which appear only once. The sample was also reused in another study, on T cells expressing NK-cell markers.

Sequencing was done on a sample of PBMCs. Source of these receptors: a woman aged 18-29 years in good health.

This rearrangement joins TRBV4-3 to TRBJ2-3, with 8 bases identical to TRBD2. Germline-derived CDR1 and CDR2 are LGHNA and YSLEER. V lost 0 bases to trimming and J lost 5 bases; unmatched junction nucleotides: 10. This CDR3 has 17 residues. The CDR3 protein is CASSQDRPAGGRDTQYF. The CDR3 bases are TGCGCCAGCAGCCAAGATAGGCCGGCGGGAGGAAGAGATACGCAGTATTTT.

The gene calls are TRBV25-1 and TRBJ1-5; D remains unclear. The CDR3 totals 15 residues. The V gene's germline CDR1 is MGHDK and CDR2 SYGVNS. V was clipped by 3 bases and J by 1 base, with 10 bases between them. DNA of the CDR3: TGTGCCAGCAGTGACACGGGATGGAGCAATCAGCCCCAGCATTTT. Translated: CASSDTGWSNQPQHF.

This clonotype was found a few times. The rearrangement links TRBV25-1 to TRBJ2-5, with D tentatively TRBD1 (7 bases). Per the germline V gene, CDR1 is MGHDK and CDR2 is SYGVNS. V lost 11 bases, J lost 4 bases, and 26 bases lay in between. The CDR3 is 16 amino acids. In nucleotides, the CDR3 is TGTGCCCACCTATATGGGGAGGAGACAGGGCGAGAGACCCAGTACTTC. This sequence encodes CAHLYGEETGRETQYF.

The chain recombines TRBV12-3 or TRBV12-4 with TRBJ2-1; D may be TRBD2 (6 bases). V lost 3 bases to trimming and J lost 10 bases, with 13 bases between them. The CDR3 totals 13 residues. This CDR3 reads CASSFYTAGEQFF. The CDR3 nucleotides read TGTGCCAGCAGTTTTTATACCGCGGGGGAGCAGTTCTTC.

This chain links TRBV5-5 with TRBJ1-2, with D unresolved. The germline V gene has CDR1 SGHKS and CDR2 YYEKEE (reference sequence). V lost 6 bases, J lost 4 bases, and 19 bases lay in between. This CDR3 has 15 residues. The CDR3 sequence is CASTTSSPLGYGYTF. The CDR3 nucleotides read TGTGCCAGCACCACTTCTTCCCCACTTGGCTATGGCTACACCTTC.

In its sample, this clonotype was seen once. This chain connects TRBV5-1 to TRBJ2-3; D assignment may be TRBD1 or TRBD2 (6 bases each). Trimming removed 7 bases at V and 0 bases at J, with 12 bases between. The CDR3 covers 14 residues. Germline V lookup: CDR1 SGHRS, CDR2 YFSETQ. CDR3 coding DNA: TGCGCCAGCGAAGGGGGGCCTAGCACAGATACGCAGTATTTT. This codes for CASEGGPSTDTQYF.

There are a few counts of this clonotype. V is TRBV5-1 and J is TRBJ2-7; D may be TRBD2 (8 bases). The ends were cut back, 7 bases at V and 0 bases at J, with 17 bases in the middle. The length of the CDR3 is 15 residues. Germline loops: CDR1 SGHRS, CDR2 YFSETQ. The CDR3 region has the DNA TGCGCCAGCCGAGCACAGGGGACTAGCTCCTACGAGCAGTACTTC. Amino acids: CASRAQGTSSYEQYF. Drawing the rest from reference TRBV5-1 and TRBJ2-7, the complete variable domain is KAGVTQTPRYLIKTRGQQVTLSCSPISGHRSVSWYQQTPGQGLQFLFEYFSETQRNKGNFPGRFSGRQFSNSRSEMNVSTLELGDSALYLCASRAQGTSSYEQYFGPGTRLTVT.